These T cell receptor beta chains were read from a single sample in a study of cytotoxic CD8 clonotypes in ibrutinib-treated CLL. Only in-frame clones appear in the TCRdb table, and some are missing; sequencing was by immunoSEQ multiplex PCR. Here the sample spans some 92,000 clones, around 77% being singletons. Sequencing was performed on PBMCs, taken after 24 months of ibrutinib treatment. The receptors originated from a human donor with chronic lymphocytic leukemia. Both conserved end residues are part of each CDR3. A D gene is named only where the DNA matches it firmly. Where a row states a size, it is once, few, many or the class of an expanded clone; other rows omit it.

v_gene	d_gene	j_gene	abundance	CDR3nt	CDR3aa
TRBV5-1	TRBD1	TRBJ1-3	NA	TGCGCCAGCAGTCGCGAGGGGGCCGGGAGCTCTGGAAACACCATATATTTT	CASSREGAGSSGNTIYF
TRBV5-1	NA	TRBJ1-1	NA	TGCGCCAGCAGGACGGGGCATTTGAACACTGAAGCTTTCTTT	CASRTGHLNTEAFF
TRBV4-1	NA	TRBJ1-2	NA	TGCGCCAGCAGCCAAGACTGGAATTTGGGAAACTATGGCTACACCTTC	CASSQDWNLGNYGYTF
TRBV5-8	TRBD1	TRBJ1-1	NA	TGTGCCAGCAGCCCACGGGGGACAGGGGGATCGAACACTGAAGCTTTCTTT	CASSPRGTGGSNTEAFF
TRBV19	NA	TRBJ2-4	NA	TGTGCCAGTAATGTGGGGTTGGACAAAAACATTCAGTACTTC	CASNVGLDKNIQYF
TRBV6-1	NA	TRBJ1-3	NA	TGTGCCAGCAGGAACAGGGCAGGAAACACCATATATTTT	CASRNRAGNTIYF
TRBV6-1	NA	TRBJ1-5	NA	TGTGCCAGCAGTGACGGGCAGACTTACCAGCCCCAGCATTTT	CASSDGQTYQPQHF
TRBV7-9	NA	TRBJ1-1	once	TGTGCCAGCAGCAAGACTTCCGGGCCGAACACTGAAGCTTTCTTT	CASSKTSGPNTEAFF
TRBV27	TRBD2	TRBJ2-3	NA	TGTGCCAGCAGTTCCATAGCGGGATTGACAGATACGCAGTATTTT	CASSSIAGLTDTQYF
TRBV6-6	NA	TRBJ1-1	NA	TGTGCCAGCAGTTCCGACACTGAAGCTTTCTTT	CASSSDTEAFF